This TCR beta chain was sequenced in a study of T cell responses to AZD1222 COVID-19 vaccine. Overall study results and limits: Unmutated variant regions are reportedly the target of nearly half of TCRs that are spike-specific. Spike-specific TCR breadth rose after two AZD1222 doses, and depth rose as well. A mostly white British donor set with more females was recruited, and clonal diversity was possibly underestimated. It was only a handful of AZD1222 recipients who were seropositive at baseline.

In regard to this clone: What it binds is unknown.

CDR3 length equals 15 residues. Per the germline V gene, CDR1 is SGHRS and CDR2 is YFSETQ. The junction had 5 bases not matched to a gene; V was cut back by 4 bases and J by 1 base. TCRdb keeps only in-frame clones here, not all; method: immunoSEQ multiplex PCR. The sample consists of more than 150,000 clones, 94% of them appearing once. The chain joins TRBV5-1 to TRBJ2-7, with 10 bases aligning to TRBD1. The receptor's source is an adult who received the AZD1222 COVID-19 vaccine. The source was peripheral blood, collected 28 days after the second AZD1222 dose. The CDR3 nucleotides read TGCGCCAGCAGCGGGGGGACAGGGGCGTCCTACGAGCAGTACTTC. Residues: CASSGGTGASYEQYF.